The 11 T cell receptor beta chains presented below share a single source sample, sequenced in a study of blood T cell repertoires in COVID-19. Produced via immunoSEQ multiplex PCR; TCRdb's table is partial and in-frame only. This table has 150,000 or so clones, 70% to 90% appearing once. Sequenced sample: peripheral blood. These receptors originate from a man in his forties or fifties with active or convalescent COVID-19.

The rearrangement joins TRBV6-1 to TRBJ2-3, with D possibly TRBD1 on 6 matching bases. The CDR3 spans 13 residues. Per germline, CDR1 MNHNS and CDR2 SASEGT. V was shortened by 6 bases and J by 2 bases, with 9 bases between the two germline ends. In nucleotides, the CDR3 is TGTGCCAGCAGGAGGGACAACACAGATACGCAGTATTTT. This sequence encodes CASRRDNTDTQYF.

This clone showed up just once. CDR3 residues: CASSYSNYRAMNTEAFF. CDR3 bases: TGTGCCAGCAGTTACTCCAACTACAGGGCCATGAACACTGAAGCTTTCTTT. The J gene is TRBJ1-1, the V gene TRBV6-2 or TRBV6-3, with D perhaps TRBD1 (6 bases). The CDR3 consists of 17 residues. The V and J ends lost 0 bases and 0 bases respectively, with 14 bases between them. Germline V gene lookup returns CDR1 MNHEY and CDR2 SVGEGT.

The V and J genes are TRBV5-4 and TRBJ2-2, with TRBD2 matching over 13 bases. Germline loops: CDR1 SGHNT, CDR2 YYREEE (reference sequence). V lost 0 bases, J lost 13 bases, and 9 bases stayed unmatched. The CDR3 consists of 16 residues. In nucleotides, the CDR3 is TGTGCCAGCAGCTTGGAGAAGACTAGCGGGGGGCGCGCGCTGTTTTTT. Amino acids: CASSLEKTSGGRALFF.

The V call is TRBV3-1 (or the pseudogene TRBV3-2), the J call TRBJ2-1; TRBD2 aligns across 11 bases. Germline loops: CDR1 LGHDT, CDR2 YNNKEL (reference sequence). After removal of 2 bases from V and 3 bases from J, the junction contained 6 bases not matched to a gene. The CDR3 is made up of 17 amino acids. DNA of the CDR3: TGTGCCAGCAGCCAAAGGCTAGCGGGAGGCCACTACAATGAGCAGTTCTTC. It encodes CASSQRLAGGHYNEQFF.

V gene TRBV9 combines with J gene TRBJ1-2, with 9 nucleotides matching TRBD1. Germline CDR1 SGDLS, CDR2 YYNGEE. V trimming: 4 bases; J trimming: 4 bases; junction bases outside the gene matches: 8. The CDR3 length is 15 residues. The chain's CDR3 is CASSISGTGSYGYTF. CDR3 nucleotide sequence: TGTGCCAGCAGCATCTCCGGGACAGGGTCCTATGGCTACACCTTC. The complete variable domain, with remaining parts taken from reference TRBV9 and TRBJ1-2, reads DSGVTQTPKHLITATGQRVTLRCSPRSGDLSVYWYQQSLDQGLQFLIQYYNGEERAKGNILERFSAQQFPDLHSELNLSSLELGDSALYFCASSISGTGSYGYTFGSGTRLTVV.

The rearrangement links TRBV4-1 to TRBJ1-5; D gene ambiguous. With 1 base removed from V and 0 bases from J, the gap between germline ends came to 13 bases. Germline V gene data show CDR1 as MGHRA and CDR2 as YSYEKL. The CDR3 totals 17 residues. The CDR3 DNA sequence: TGCGCCAGCAGCCAAGTTCCTACAGTCCCTAGCAATCAGCCCCAGCATTTT. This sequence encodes CASSQVPTVPSNQPQHF.

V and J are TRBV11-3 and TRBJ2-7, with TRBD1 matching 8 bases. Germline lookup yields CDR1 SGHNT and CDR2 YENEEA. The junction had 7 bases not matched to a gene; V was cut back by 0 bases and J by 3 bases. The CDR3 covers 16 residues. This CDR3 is CASSLDRVGQGYEQYF. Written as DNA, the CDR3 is TGTGCCAGCAGCTTAGATAGGGTTGGACAGGGCTACGAGCAGTACTTC.

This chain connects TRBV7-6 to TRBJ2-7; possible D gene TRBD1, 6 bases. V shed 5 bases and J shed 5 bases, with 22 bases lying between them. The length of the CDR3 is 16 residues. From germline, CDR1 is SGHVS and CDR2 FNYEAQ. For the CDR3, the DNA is TGTGCCAGCAGCCTGATTTTCGGGCAGGGGTGGAACGAGCAGTACTTC. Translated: CASSLIFGQGWNEQYF.

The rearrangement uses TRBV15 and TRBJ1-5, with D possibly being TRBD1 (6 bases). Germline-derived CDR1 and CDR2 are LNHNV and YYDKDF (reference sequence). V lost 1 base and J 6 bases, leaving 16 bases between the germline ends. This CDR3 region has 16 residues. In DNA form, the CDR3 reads TGTGCCACCAGCAGAGGACATCCAGGGGCGGGTCAGCCCCAGCATTTT. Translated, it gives CATSRGHPGAGQPQHF.

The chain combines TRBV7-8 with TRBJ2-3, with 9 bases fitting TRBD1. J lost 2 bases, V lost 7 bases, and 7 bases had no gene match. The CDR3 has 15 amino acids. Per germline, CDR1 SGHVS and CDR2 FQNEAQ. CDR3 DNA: TGTGCCAGCACCGCGACAGGGGGTTTCACAGATACGCAGTATTTT. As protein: CASTATGGFTDTQYF.

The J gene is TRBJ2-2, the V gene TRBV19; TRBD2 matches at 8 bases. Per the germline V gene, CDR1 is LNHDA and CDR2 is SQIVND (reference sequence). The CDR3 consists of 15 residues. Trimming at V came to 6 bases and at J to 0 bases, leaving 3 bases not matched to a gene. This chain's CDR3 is CASSGGESNTGELFF. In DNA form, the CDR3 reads TGTGCCAGTAGCGGGGGGGAATCGAACACCGGGGAGCTGTTTTTT.